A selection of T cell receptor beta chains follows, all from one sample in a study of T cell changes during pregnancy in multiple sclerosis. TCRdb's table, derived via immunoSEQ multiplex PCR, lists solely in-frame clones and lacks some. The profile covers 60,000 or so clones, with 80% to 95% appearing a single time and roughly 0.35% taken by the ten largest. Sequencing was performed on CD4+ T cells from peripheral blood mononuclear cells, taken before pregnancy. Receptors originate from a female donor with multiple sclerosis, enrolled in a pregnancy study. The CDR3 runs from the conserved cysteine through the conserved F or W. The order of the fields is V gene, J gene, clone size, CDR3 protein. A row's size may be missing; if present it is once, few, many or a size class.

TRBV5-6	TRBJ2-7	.	CASSRGLAGWDEQYF
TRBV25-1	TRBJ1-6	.	CASSESGQGWSYNSPLHF
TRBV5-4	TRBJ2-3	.	CASRSRLAGSTDTQYF
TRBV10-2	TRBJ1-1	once	CASRHWSLAGGYLSTEAFF
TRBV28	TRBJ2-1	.	CASSSLGGIYNEQFF
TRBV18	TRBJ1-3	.	CASSRGSGNTIYF
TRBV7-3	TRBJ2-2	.	CASSLWAARQGINTGELFF
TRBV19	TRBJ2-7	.	CASSAGGGHGVYEQYF
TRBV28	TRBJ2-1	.	CASSFPLGGYYNEQFF
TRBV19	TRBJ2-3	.	CASSRWPGTSVTDTQYF
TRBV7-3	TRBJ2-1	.	CASSLTILAGVTDEQFF
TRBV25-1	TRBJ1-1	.	CASSELGRREAFF
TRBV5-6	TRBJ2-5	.	CASRDTSGRRQETQYF
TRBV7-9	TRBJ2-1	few	CASSLSPSAEFF
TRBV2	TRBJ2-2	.	CASSVLLNTGELFF
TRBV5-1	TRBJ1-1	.	CASSLVQGNTEAFF
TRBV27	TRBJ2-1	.	CASSFQGWGDYNEQFF
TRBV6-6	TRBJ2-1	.	CASSPLGANEQFF
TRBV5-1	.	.	CASSIGTGGGASYEQYF
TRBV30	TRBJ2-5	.	CAWSPSQETQYF
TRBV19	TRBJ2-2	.	CASTSGSDTGELFF
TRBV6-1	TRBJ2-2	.	CASSGLAVTGELFF
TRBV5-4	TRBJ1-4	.	CASSLFRGPEEKLFF
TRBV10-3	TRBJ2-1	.	CAISGTSGINEQFF
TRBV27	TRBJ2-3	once	CASSFAGVGTDTQYF
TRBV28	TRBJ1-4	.	CASSTNRGSNEKLFF
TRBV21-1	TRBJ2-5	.	CASSKVRTSQETQYF
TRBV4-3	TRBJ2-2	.	CASSQESSGGGGELFF
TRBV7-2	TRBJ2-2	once	CASSFTSGRRTGELFF
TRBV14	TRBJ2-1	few	CASSQWGGPGEQFF
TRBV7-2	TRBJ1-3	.	CASSFSGNTIYF
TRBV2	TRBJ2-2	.	CASSEDLQTGELFF
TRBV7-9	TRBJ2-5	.	CASSSLQVGQYF
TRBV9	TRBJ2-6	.	CASSVEGRGSGANVLTF
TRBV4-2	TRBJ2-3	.	CASSQGGTGGADTQYF
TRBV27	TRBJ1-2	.	CASSAKGVANYGYTF
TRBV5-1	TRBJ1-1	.	CASSLDAGGTEAFF
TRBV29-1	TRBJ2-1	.	CSVSWLAGGPGNEQFF
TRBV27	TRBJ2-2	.	CASSPQIAVPNTGELFF
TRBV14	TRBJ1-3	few	CASSQGGGYSGNTIYF
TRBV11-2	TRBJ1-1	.	CASSLATGFTEAFF
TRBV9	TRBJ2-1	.	CASSVVSGANEQFF
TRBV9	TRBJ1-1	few	CASSVDGGTTEAFF
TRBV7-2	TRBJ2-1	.	CASSLGGTANNEQFF
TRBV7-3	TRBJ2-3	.	CASSLTYTDTQYF
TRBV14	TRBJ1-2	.	CASSHPRMLRSYTF
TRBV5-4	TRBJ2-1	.	CASSLLDEQFF
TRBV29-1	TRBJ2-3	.	CSVAAGGPSGTDTQYF
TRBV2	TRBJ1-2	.	CASSDGSGTGYGYTF